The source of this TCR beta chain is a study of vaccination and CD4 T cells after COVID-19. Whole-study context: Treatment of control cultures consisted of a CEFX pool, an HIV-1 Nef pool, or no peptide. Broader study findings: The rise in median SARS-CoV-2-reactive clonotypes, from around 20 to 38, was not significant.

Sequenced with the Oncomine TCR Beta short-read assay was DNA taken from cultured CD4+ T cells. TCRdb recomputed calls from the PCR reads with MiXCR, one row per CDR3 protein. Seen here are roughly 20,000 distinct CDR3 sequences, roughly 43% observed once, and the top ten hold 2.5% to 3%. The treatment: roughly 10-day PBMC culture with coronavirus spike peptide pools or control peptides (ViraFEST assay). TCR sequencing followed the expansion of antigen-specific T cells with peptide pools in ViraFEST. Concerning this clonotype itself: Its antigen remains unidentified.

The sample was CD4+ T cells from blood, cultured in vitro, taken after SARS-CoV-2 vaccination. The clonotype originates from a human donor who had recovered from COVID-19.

CDR3 sequence (DNA): TGTGCCAGCAGTTATCGTCTGCTATTGTTCTTC. Its protein is CASSYRLLLFF. The chain carries TRBV27 and TRBJ2-1; the D is unclear. CDR1 and CDR2 from the germline V gene are MNHEY and SMNVEV (reference sequence). The CDR3 consists of 11 residues. Trimming stripped 4 bases from V and 15 bases from J, with 13 bases between.